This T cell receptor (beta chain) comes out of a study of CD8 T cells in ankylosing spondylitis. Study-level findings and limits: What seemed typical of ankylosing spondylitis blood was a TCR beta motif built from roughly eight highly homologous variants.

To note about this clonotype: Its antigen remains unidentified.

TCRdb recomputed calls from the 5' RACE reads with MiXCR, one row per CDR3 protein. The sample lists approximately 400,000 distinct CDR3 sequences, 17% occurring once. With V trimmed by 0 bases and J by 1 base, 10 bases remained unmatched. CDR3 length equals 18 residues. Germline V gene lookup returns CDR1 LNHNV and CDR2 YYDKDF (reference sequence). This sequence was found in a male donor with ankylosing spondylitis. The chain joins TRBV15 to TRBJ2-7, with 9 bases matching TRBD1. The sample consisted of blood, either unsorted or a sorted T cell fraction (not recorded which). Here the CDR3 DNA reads TGTGCCACCAGCAGAGAAATATCGGGGACAGGGCTTTCCTACGAGCAGTACTTC. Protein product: CATSREISGTGLSYEQYF.